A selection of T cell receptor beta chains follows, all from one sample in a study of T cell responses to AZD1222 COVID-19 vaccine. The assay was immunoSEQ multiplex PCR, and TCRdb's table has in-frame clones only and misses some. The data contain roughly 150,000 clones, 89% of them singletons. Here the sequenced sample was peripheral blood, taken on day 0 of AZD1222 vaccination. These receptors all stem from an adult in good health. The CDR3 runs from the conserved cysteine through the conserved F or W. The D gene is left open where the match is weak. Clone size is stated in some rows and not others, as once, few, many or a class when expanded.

CASSESGWRQKDTGELFF TGTGCCAGCAGTGAATCGGGGTGGCGACAGAAGGACACCGGGGAGCTGTTTTTT . TRBV2 . TRBJ2-2
CASSPMRGEQTEAFF TGCGCCAGCAGCCCGATGAGGGGGGAGCAGACTGAAGCTTTCTTT . TRBV5-1 . TRBJ1-1
CASSLGGPTYEQYF TGTGCCAGCAGTTTAGGCGGGCCAACCTACGAGCAGTACTTC . TRBV27 . TRBJ2-7
CASSYWDGDYGYTF TGTGCCAGCAGTTACTGGGACGGCGACTATGGCTACACCTTC . TRBV6-5 . TRBJ1-2
CASSQDRGPSGEQFF TGTGCCAGCAGCCAAGACAGGGGGCCCTCCGGTGAGCAGTTCTTC TRBD1 TRBV11-3 . TRBJ2-1
CASSPPRGDYGYTF TGTGCCAGCTCACCACCGCGGGGGGACTATGGCTACACCTTC . TRBV18 . TRBJ1-2
CASSGRTGRSSYEQYF TGTGCCAGCAGTGGTAGGACAGGGAGGAGCTCCTACGAGCAGTACTTC TRBD1 TRBV6-1 . TRBJ2-7
CASSSAVGRAGETQYF TGCGCCAGCAGCTCGGCGGTCGGGAGGGCCGGGGAGACCCAGTACTTC TRBD2 TRBV5-1 . TRBJ2-5
CASSKQLSGAFF TGTGCCAGTAGTAAACAGCTGTCGGGGGCTTTCTTT . TRBV19 . TRBJ1-1
CASRFYSQPQHF TGTGCCAGCAGATTCTATAGTCAGCCCCAGCATTTT . TRBV6-5 few TRBJ1-5
CATSRGQGDLYEQYF TGTGCCACCAGCAGAGGACAGGGGGATTTATACGAGCAGTACTTC TRBD1 TRBV15 . TRBJ2-7
CASTSGSYNEQFF TGTGCCAGTACTAGCGGGAGCTACAATGAGCAGTTCTTC TRBD2 TRBV6-5 few TRBJ2-1
CASRFQGTQYF TGTGCCAGCCGATTTCAGGGGACCCAGTACTTC . TRBV6-5 . TRBJ2-5
CASSSSGVRGTQYF TGCGCCAGCAGCTCCAGCGGGGTACGCGGTACGCAGTATTTT TRBD2 TRBV5-1 . TRBJ2-3
CASSIPQQGMDQPQHF TGTGCCAGTAGTATCCCACAACAGGGTATGGATCAGCCCCAGCATTTT . TRBV19 . TRBJ1-5
CASSFDIAGGQFF TGTGCCAGCAGCTTCGACATAGCGGGAGGACAGTTCTTC TRBD2 TRBV11-2 . TRBJ2-1
CASSSVGEETQYF TGTGCCAGCAGCTCCGTAGGGGAAGAGACCCAGTACTTC . TRBV27 . TRBJ2-5
CASSLGQDYTEAFF TGCGCCAGCAGCTTGGGGCAGGACTACACTGAAGCTTTCTTT . TRBV5-1 . TRBJ1-1
CASSFPISGSEQYF TGTGCCAGCAGCTTCCCGATTAGCGGGAGCGAGCAGTACTTC TRBD2 TRBV28 . TRBJ2-7
CATSSSSYNSPLHF TGTGCCACCAGCAGTAGCTCCTATAATTCACCCCTCCACTTT . TRBV15 . TRBJ1-6
CASSPWDSQETQYF TGTGCCAGCAGCCCATGGGACAGCCAAGAGACCCAGTACTTC TRBD1 TRBV9 . TRBJ2-5
CASSQGALRETQYF TGCGCCAGCAGCCAAGGGGCCTTGAGGGAGACCCAGTACTTC . TRBV4-1 . TRBJ2-5
CASTVIVVGPGLAGAINEQYF TGTGCCAGCACCGTTATTGTGGTTGGGCCGGGACTAGCGGGAGCAATCAACGAGCAGTACTTC TRBD2 TRBV27 . TRBJ2-7
CASSFQIRGEQYF TGTGCCAGCAGTTTCCAGATTAGGGGCGAGCAGTACTTC . TRBV27 . TRBJ2-7
CASSIDRWEGQPQHF TGTGCCAGTAGTATAGATCGGTGGGAGGGTCAGCCCCAGCATTTT . TRBV19 . TRBJ1-5
CASSQHIEAASKAGELFF TGCGCCAGCAGCCAACATATTGAGGCGGCGTCTAAGGCCGGGGAGCTGTTTTTT . TRBV4-1 . TRBJ2-2
CASSPGLAINEQFF TGTGCCAGCAGTCCGGGACTAGCTATCAATGAGCAGTTCTTC TRBD2 TRBV6-5 . TRBJ2-1
CASRILPSYNEQFF TGCGCCAGCCGTATACTCCCCTCCTACAATGAGCAGTTCTTC . TRBV5-1 . TRBJ2-1
CASSGSEDTQYF TGCGCCAGCAGTGGTTCCGAAGACACGCAGTATTTT . TRBV10-1 . TRBJ2-3
CASSPVGTGRRRPQHF TGTGCCAGCAGCCCAGTGGGGACAGGGAGGAGGCGGCCCCAGCATTTT TRBD1 TRBV5-5 . TRBJ1-5
CSVDVEGYYGYTF TGCAGCGTTGATGTGGAGGGCTACTATGGCTACACCTTC . TRBV29-1 . TRBJ1-2
CASSTGTLYQETQYF TGTGCCAGTAGTACCGGGACACTGTACCAAGAGACCCAGTACTTC . TRBV19 . TRBJ2-5
CASRIHTGITEAFF TGTGCCAGCAGGATACATACAGGAATCACTGAAGCTTTCTTT . TRBV11-2 . TRBJ1-1
CASSLTRVRETQYF TGTGCCAGCAGCTTAACCAGGGTACGGGAGACCCAGTACTTC . TRBV7-9 . TRBJ2-5
CASSPQMRHGNSPLHF TGTGCCAGCAGCCCTCAGATGCGACATGGAAATTCACCCCTCCACTTT . TRBV3-1/TRBV3-2 . TRBJ1-6
CASTSRTGTFSGNTIYF TGTGCCAGTACTTCAAGGACAGGGACCTTCTCTGGAAACACCATATATTTT TRBD1 TRBV19 . TRBJ1-3
CSDQQGTGEETQYF TGCAGCGACCAACAGGGGACAGGGGAAGAGACCCAGTACTTC TRBD1 TRBV29-1 . TRBJ2-5
CASSSGQGGNQPQHF TGTGCCAGCAGTTCCGGACAGGGCGGGAATCAGCCCCAGCATTTT TRBD1 TRBV28 . TRBJ1-5
CASKGTTGVYSYNSPLHF TGTGCCAGCAAAGGCACCACAGGGGTATACTCCTATAATTCACCCCTCCACTTT TRBD1 TRBV28 . TRBJ1-6
CASSLSRQGRPRAFF TGTGCCAGCAGTTTATCTCGTCAAGGGCGCCCGAGGGCTTTCTTT . TRBV27 . TRBJ1-1
CASSLDTGHYEQYF TGTGCCAGCAGCTTGGACACGGGTCACTACGAGCAGTACTTC . TRBV5-4 . TRBJ2-7
CASSSSGVRTDEQFF TGCGCCAGCAGCTCGAGCGGGGTCCGAACGGATGAGCAGTTCTTC TRBD2 TRBV5-1 . TRBJ2-1
CASSPNRDRASYEQYF TGTGCCAGCAGCCCAAACCGGGACAGGGCTTCCTACGAGCAGTACTTC TRBD1 TRBV7-6 . TRBJ2-7
CATSTGQAGEETQYF TGTGCCACCAGCACGGGACAGGCGGGGGAAGAGACCCAGTACTTC . TRBV15 . TRBJ2-5
CASTSQILNSPLHF TGTGCCAGTACTTCGCAGATCCTTAATTCACCCCTCCACTTT . TRBV19 . TRBJ1-6
CSASSGNTIYF TGCAGTGCTAGTTCTGGAAACACCATATATTTT . TRBV20-1 many TRBJ1-3
CASSSSGTPNYGYTF TGTGCCAGCAGTTCCTCCGGGACTCCGAACTATGGCTACACCTTC . TRBV28 . TRBJ1-2
CASSDSAGQGAGELFF TGTGCCAGCAGTGACTCGGCGGGACAGGGGGCCGGGGAGCTGTTTTTT TRBD1 TRBV6-4 . TRBJ2-2
CASNPGSRVYEQYF TGTGCCAGCAACCCCGGGAGTCGGGTCTACGAGCAGTACTTC . TRBV6-5 . TRBJ2-7
CSVDGAYGYTF TGCAGCGTTGACGGGGCCTATGGCTACACCTTC . TRBV29-1 . TRBJ1-2
CASSMGPDQPQHF TGTGCCAGTAGTATGGGCCCAGATCAGCCCCAGCATTTT . TRBV19 . TRBJ1-5
CASSRGGGYTF TGTGCCAGCAGCCGGGGTGGTGGCTACACCTTC . TRBV3-1/TRBV3-2 . TRBJ1-2
CASSIAGALLAVSTDTQYF TGTGCCAGTAGTATCGCAGGCGCCCTTCTAGCGGTTAGCACAGATACGCAGTATTTT TRBD2 TRBV19 . TRBJ2-3
CASTDRDYEQYF TGTGCCAGTACGGACAGGGACTACGAGCAGTACTTC TRBD1 TRBV12-3/TRBV12-4 . TRBJ2-7
CASSRVFSLVTELSGNTIYF TGTGCCAGCTCACGCGTATTTTCCCTTGTAACGGAGCTCTCTGGAAACACCATATATTTT . TRBV18 once TRBJ1-3
CASRTGGTDDSNQPQHF TGTGCCAGTAGAACCGGGGGGACAGATGATAGCAATCAGCCCCAGCATTTT TRBD1 TRBV19 . TRBJ1-5
CASSLGRSPYGYTF TGCGCCAGCAGCTTGGGACGTTCCCCCTATGGCTACACCTTC . TRBV5-1 . TRBJ1-2